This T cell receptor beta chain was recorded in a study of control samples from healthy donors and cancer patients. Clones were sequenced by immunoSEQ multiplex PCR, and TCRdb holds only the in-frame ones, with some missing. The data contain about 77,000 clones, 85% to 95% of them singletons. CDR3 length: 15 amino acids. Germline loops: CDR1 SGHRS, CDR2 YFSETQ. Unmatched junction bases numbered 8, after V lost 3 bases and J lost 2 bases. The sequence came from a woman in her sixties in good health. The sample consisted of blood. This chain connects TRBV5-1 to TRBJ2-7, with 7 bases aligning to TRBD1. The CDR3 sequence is CASSSQGIITYEQYF. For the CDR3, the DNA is TGCGCCAGCAGCTCACAGGGGATAATTACCTACGAGCAGTACTTC. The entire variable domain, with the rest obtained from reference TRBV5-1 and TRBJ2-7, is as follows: KAGVTQTPRYLIKTRGQQVTLSCSPISGHRSVSWYQQTPGQGLQFLFEYFSETQRNKGNFPGRFSGRQFSNSRSEMNVSTLELGDSALYLCASSSQGIITYEQYFGPGTRLTVT.